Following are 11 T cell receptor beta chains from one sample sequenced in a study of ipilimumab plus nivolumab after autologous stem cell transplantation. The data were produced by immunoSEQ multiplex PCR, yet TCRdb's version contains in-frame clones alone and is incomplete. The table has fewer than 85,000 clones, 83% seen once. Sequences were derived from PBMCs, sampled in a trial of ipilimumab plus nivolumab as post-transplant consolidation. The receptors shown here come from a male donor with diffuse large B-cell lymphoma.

The CDR3 reads CASSLGQGEGYTF. CDR3 coding DNA: TGTGCCAGCAGCTTAGGGCAGGGGGAGGGCTACACCTTC. The chain couples TRBV7-3 to TRBJ1-2; TRBD1 agrees at 7 bases. Looked up from germline, CDR1 is SGHTA and CDR2 is FQGTGA. V lost 2 bases, J lost 8 bases, and 5 bases stayed unmatched. This CDR3 is built from 13 residues.

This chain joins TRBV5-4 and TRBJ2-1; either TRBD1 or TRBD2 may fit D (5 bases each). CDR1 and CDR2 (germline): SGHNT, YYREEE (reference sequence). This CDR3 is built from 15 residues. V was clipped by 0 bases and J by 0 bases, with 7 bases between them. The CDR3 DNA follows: TGTGCCAGCAGCTTGGGGGGGAACTCCTACAATGAGCAGTTCTTC. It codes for CASSLGGNSYNEQFF.

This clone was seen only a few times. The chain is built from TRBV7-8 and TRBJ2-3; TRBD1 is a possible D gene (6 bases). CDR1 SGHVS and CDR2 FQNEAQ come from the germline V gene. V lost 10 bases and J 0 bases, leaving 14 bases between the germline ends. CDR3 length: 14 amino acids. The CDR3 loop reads CATLLGASTDTQYF. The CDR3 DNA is TGTGCCACGCTATTGGGGGCTAGCACAGATACGCAGTATTTT.

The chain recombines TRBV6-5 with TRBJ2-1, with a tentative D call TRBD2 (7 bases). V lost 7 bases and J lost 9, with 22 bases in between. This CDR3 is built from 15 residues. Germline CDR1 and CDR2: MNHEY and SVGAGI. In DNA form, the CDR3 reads TGTGCCAGCAAAACCAAGGGGGGGGAGGGGATTGAGCAGTTCTTC. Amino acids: CASKTKGGEGIEQFF.

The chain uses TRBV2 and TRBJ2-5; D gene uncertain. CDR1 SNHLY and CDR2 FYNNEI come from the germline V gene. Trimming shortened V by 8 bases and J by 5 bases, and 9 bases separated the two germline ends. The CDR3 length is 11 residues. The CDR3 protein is CASLLRETQYF. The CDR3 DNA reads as TGTGCCAGCCTGTTACGGGAGACCCAGTACTTC.

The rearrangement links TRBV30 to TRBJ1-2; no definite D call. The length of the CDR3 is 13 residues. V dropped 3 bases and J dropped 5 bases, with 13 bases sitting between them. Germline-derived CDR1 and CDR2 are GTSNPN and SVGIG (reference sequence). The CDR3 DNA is TGTGCCTGGAGCAGAGGGCGGATGTATGGCTACACCTTC. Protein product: CAWSRGRMYGYTF. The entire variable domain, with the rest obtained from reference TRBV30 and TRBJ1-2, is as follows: SQTIHQWPATLVQPVGSPLSLECTVEGTSNPNLYWYRQAAGRGLQLLFYSVGIGQISSEVPQNLSASRPQDRQFILSSKKLLLSDSGFYLCAWSRGRMYGYTFGSGTRLTVV.

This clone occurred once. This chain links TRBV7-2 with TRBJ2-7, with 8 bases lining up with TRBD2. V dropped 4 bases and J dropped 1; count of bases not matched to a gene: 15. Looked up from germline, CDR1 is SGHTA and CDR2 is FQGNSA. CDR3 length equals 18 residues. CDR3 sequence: CASSSTLGLDLNSYEQYF. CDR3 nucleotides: TGTGCCAGCAGCTCAACGTTGGGACTAGATTTAAATTCCTACGAGCAGTACTTC.

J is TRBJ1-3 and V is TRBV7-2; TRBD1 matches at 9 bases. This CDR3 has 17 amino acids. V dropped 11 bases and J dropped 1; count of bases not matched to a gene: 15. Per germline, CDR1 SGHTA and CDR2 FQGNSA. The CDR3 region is CACPPPGQGGSGNTIYF. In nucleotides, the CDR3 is TGTGCCTGCCCCCCCCCGGGACAGGGAGGATCTGGAAACACCATATATTTT.

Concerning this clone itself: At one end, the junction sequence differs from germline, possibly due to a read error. The CDR3 reads CASSPSDSRGFTF. Here the CDR3 DNA reads TGTGCCAGCTCACCTTCGGACAGTAGAGGCTTCACCTTC. This chain uses TRBV18 with TRBJ1-2; maybe TRBD1 (6 bases). The CDR3 runs 13 residues. Germline V gives CDR1 KGHSH, CDR2 LQKENI.

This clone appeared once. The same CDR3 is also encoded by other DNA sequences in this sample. CDR3 sequence: CASSFDGTEAFF. The CDR3 region has the DNA TGCGCCAGCAGCTTTGACGGCACCGAAGCTTTCTTT. The J gene is TRBJ1-1, the V gene TRBV5-1; no definite D call. V was shortened by 2 bases and J by 8 bases, with 10 bases between the two germline ends. Looked up from germline, CDR1 is SGHRS and CDR2 is YFSETQ. This CDR3 is 12 amino acids long.

The CDR3 protein is CATRLAGGQETQYF. In DNA, the CDR3 is TGTGCCACCAGACTAGCGGGGGGTCAAGAGACCCAGTACTTC. V and J are TRBV25-1 and TRBJ2-5, with TRBD2 matching over 13 bases. Germline loops: CDR1 MGHDK, CDR2 SYGVNS. CDR3 length equals 14 residues. J was trimmed by 2 bases and V by 10 bases; bases with no gene match: 4. Based on the CDR3 plus reference TRBV25-1 and TRBJ2-5, the full variable domain is EADIYQTPRYLVIGTGKKITLECSQTMGHDKMYWYQQDPGMELHLIHYSYGVNSTEKGDLSSESTVSRIRTEHFPLTLESARPSHTSQYLCATRLAGGQETQYFGPGTRLLVL.